The next 2 T cell receptor beta chains were all read from a single sample in a study of spatial heterogeneity in lung cancer. MiXCR, applied by TCRdb to the 5' RACE reads, yields one record per CDR3 protein. The sample includes 85,000 to 100,000 distinct CDR3 sequences, approximately 12% of them seen just once. Noted time point: sample taken at primary tumor resection. Sequencing was performed on PBMCs, taken at surgery. These receptors originate from a male donor with early-stage non-small cell lung cancer.

There are a few counts of this clonotype. In nucleotides, the CDR3 is TGTGCCAGCAGCAGAACTAGAGACCCCACAGATACGCAGTATTTT. Amino acid sequence: CASSRTRDPTDTQYF. The chain has TRBV7-3 and TRBJ2-3; possible D gene TRBD2, 5 bases. Trimming took off 5 bases at V and 2 bases at J, with 14 bases between the two ends. Germline V CDR1 and CDR2: SGHTA, FQGTGA. The CDR3 loop spans 15 amino acids.

This clonotype was seen repeatedly, ten times or more. The chain combines TRBV24-1 with TRBJ1-2; D ambiguous. Germline V CDR1 and CDR2: KGHDR, SFDVKD. Trimming took 0 bases from V and 6 from J, leaving 7 bases between them. The CDR3 runs 13 residues. The CDR3 loop is CATSDLRGDGYTF. CDR3 sequence (DNA): TGTGCCACCAGTGATTTGCGGGGAGATGGCTACACCTTC.